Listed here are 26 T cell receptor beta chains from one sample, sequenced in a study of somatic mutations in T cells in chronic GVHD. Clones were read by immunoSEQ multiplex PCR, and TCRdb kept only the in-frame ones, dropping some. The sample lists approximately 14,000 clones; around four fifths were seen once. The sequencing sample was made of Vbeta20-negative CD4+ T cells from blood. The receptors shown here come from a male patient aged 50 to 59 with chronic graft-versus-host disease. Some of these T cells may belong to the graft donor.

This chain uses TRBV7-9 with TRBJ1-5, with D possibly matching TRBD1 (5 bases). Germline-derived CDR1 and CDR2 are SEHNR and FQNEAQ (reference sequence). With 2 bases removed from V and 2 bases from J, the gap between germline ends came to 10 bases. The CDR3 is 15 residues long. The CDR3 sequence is CASSLSGVGNQPQHF. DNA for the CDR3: TGTGCCAGCAGCTTATCGGGGGTCGGCAATCAGCCCCAGCATTTT.

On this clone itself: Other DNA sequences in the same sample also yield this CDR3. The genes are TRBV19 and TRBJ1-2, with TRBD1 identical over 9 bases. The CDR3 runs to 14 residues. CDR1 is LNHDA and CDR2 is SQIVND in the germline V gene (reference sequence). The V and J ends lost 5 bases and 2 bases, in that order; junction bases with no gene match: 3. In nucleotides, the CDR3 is TGTGCCAGTAGTGGACAGGGGACCAACTATGGCTACACCTTC. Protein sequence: CASSGQGTNYGYTF. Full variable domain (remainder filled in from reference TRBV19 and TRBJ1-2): DGGITQSPKYLFRKEGQNVTLSCEQNLNHDAMYWYRQDPGQGLRLIYYSQIVNDFQKGDIAEGYSVSREKKESFPLTVTSAQKNPTAFYLCASSGQGTNYGYTFGSGTRLTVV.

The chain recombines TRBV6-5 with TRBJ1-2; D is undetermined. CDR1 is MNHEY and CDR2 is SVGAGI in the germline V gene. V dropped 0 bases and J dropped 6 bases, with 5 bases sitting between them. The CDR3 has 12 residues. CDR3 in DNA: TGTGCCAGCAGTTACTCGGGAGATGGCTACACCTTC. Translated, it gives CASSYSGDGYTF.

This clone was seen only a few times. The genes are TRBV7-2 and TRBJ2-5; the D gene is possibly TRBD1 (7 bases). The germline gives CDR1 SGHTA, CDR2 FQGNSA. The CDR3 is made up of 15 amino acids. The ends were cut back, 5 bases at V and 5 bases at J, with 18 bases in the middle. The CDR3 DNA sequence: TGTGCCAGCAGCCCTAGCGTGACCAGGGGGGAGACCCAGTACTTC. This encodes CASSPSVTRGETQYF.

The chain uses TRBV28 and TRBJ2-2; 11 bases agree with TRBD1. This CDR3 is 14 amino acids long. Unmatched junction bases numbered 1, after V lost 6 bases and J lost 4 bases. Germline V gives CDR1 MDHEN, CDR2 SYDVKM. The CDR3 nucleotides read TGTGCCAGCAGGGGACAGGGGGTCACCGGGGAGCTGTTTTTT. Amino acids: CASRGQGVTGELFF.

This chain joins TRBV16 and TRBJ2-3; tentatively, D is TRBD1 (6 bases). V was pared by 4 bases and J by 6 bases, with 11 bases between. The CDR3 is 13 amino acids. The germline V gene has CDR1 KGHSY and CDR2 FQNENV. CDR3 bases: TGTGCCAGCAGCCCACAGGGAGCCGATACGCAGTATTTT. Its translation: CASSPQGADTQYF.

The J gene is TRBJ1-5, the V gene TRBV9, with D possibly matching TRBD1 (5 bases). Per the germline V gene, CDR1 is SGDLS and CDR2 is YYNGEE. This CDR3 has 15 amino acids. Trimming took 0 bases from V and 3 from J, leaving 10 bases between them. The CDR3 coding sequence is TGTGCCAGCAGCGTAGGTCAGGGCTTCAATCAGCCCCAGCATTTT. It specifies CASSVGQGFNQPQHF.

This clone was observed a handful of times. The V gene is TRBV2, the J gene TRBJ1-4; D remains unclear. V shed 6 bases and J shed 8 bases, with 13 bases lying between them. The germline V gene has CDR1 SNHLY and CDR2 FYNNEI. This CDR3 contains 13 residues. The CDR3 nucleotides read TGTGCCAGCAGGGAGACCTATCGGGAAAAACTGTTTTTT. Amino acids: CASRETYREKLFF.

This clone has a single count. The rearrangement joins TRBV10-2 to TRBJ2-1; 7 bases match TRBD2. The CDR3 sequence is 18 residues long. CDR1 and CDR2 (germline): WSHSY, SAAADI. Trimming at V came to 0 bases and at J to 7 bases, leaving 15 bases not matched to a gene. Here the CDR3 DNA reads TGCGCCAGCAGTGAGTCGGGAGGGAGTGGTTTCTTTGGGAATGAGCAGTTCTTC. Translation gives CASSESGGSGFFGNEQFF.

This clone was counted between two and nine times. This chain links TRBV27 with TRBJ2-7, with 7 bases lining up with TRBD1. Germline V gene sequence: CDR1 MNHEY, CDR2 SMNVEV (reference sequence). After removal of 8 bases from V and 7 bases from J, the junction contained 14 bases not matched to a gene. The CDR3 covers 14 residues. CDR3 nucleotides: TGTGCCAGCCGACAGGGTACCTCCCCCACGGAGCAGTACTTC. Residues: CASRQGTSPTEQYF.

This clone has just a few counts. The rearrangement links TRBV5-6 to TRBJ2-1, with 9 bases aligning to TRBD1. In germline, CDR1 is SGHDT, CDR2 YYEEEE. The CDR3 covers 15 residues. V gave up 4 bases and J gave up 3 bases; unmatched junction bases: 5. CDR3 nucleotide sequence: TGTGCCAGCAGCGCCGGGACAGGGCTCTACAATGAGCAGTTCTTC. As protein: CASSAGTGLYNEQFF.

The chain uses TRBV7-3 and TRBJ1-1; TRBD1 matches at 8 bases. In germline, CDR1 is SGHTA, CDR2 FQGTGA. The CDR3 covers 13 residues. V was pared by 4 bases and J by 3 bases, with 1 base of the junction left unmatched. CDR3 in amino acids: CASSSQGDTEAFF. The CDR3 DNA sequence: TGTGCCAGCAGCTCACAGGGGGACACTGAAGCTTTCTTT.

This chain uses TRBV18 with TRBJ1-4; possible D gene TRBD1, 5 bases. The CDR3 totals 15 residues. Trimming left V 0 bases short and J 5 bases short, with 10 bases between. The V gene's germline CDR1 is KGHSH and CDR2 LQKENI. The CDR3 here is CASSPPGRGNEKLFF. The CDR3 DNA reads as TGTGCCAGCTCACCACCGGGACGGGGGAATGAAAAACTGTTTTTT.

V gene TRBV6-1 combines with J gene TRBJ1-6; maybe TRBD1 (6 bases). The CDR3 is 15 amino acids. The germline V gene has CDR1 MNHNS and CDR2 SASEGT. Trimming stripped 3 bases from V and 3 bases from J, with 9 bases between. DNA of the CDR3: TGTGCCAGCAGTGATGGGGGCCTCTATAATTCACCCCTCCACTTT. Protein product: CASSDGGLYNSPLHF.

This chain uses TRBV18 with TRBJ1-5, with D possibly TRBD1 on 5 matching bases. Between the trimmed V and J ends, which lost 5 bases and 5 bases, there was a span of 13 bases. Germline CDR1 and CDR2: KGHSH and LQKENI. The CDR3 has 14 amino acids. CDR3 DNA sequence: TGTGCCAGCTCATCCCAGGGAAGTGATCAGCCCCAGCATTTT. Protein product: CASSSQGSDQPQHF.

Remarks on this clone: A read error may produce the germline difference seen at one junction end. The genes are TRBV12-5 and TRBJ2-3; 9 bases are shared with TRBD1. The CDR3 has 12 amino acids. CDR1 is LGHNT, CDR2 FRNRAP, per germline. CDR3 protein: CASGLVGGTGNF. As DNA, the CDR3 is TGTGCTAGTGGGTTGGTAGGTGGGACAGGGAATTTT. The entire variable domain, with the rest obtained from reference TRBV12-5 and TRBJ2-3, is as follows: DARVTQTPRHKVTEMGQEVTMRCQPILGHNTVFWYRQTMMQGLELLAYFRNRAPLDDSGMPKDRFSAEMPDATLATLKIQPSEPRDSAVYFCASGLVGGTGNFGPGTRLTVL.

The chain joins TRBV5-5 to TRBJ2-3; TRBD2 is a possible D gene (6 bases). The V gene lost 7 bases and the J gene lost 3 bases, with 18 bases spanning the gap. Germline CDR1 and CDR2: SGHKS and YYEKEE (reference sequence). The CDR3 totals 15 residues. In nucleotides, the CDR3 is TGTGCCAGCGGGTTTTTCGGAGGGAGGACAGATACGCAGTATTTT. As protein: CASGFFGGRTDTQYF.

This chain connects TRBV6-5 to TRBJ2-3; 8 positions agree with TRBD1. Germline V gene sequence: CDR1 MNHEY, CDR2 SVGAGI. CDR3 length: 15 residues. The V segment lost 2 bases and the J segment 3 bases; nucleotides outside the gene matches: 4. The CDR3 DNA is TGTGCCAGCAGTTACGGACAGGGTGTAACAGATACGCAGTATTTT. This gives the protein CASSYGQGVTDTQYF.

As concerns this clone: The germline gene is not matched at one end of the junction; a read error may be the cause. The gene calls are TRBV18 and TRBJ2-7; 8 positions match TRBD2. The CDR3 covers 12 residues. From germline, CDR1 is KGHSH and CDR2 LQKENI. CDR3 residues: CASSSPGGGTEF. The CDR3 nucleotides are TGTGCCAGCTCGTCACCGGGAGGGGGGACTGAGTTC.

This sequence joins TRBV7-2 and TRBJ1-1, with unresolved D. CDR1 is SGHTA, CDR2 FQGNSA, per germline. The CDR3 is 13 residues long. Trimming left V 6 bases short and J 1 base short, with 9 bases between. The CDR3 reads CASSQARNTEAFF. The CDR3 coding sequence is TGTGCCAGCAGTCAGGCGCGGAACACTGAAGCTTTCTTT.

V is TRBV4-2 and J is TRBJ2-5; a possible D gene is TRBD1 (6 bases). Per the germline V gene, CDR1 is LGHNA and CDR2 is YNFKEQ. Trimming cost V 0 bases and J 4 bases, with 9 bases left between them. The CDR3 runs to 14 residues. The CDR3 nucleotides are TGTGCCAGCAGCCAAGAAGTACAGGGAGAGACCCAGTACTTC. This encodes CASSQEVQGETQYF.

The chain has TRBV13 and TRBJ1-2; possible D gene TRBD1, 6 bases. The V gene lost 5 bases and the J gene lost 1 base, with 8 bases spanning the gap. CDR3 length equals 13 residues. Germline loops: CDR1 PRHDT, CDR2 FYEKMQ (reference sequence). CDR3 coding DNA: TGTGCCAGCAGCCGGACAGATAACTATGGCTACACCTTC. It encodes CASSRTDNYGYTF. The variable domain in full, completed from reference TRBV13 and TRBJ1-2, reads AAGVIQSPRHLIKEKRETATLKCYPIPRHDTVYWYQQGPGQDPQFLISFYEKMQSDKGSIPDRFSAQQFSDYHSELNMSSLELGDSALYFCASSRTDNYGYTFGSGTRLTVV.

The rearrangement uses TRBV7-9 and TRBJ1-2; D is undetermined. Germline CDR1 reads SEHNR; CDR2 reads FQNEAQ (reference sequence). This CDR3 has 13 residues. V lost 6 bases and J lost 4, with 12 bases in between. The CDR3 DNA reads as TGTGCCAGCAGGCAAACAGAGTCCTATGGCTACACCTTC. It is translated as CASRQTESYGYTF.

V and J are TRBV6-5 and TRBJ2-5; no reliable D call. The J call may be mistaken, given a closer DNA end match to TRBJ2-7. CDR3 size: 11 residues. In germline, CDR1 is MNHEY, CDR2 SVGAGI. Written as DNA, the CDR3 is TGTGCCAGCAGGAGTACTTACGAGCAGTACTTC. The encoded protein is CASRSTYEQYF.

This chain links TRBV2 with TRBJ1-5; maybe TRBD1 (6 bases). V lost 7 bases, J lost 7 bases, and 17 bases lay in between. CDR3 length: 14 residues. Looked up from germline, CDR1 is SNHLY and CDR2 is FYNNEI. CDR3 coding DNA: TGTGCCAGCACCTTAGTAGGGGGGGGGCAGCCCCAGCATTTT. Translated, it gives CASTLVGGGQPQHF. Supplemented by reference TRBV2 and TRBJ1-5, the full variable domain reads EPEVTQTPSHQVTQMGQEVILRCVPISNHLYFYWYRQILGQKVEFLVSFYNNEISEKSEIFDDQFSVERPDGSNFTLKIRSTKLEDSAMYFCASTLVGGGQPQHFGDGTRLSIL.

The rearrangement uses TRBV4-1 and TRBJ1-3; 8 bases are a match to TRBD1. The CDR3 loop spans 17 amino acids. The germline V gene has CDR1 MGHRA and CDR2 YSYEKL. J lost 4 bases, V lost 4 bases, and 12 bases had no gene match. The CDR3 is CASSRSIIRGPGNTIYF. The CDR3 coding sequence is TGCGCCAGCAGCCGAAGCATAATCAGGGGGCCCGGAAACACCATATATTTT.